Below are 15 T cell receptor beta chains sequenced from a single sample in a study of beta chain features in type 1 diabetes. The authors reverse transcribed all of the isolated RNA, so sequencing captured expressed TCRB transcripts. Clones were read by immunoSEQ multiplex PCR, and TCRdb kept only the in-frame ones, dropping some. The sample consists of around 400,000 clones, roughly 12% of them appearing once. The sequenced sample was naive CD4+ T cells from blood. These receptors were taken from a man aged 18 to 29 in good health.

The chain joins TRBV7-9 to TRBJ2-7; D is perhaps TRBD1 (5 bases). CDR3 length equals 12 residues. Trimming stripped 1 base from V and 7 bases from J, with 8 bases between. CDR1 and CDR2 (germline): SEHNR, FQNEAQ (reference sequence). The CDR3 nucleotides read TGTGCCAGCAGCTTAGTACAGGTTGAGCAGTACTTC. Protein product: CASSLVQVEQYF.

CDR3 residues: CASSQDLGGASQPQHF. The CDR3 DNA is TGTGCCAGCAGCCAAGATCTAGGGGGGGCTAGTCAGCCCCAGCATTTT. The chain has TRBV4-2 and TRBJ1-5; D perhaps matches TRBD1 (6 bases). CDR3 length equals 16 residues. The germline V gene encodes CDR1 LGHNA and CDR2 YNFKEQ. The ends were cut back, 0 bases at V and 6 bases at J, with 15 bases in the middle.

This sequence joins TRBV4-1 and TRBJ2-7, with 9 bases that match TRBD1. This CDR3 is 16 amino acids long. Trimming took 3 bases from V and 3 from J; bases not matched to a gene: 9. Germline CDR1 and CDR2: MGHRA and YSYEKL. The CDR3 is CASSQGPGQGSYEQYF. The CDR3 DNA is TGCGCCAGCAGCCAGGGCCCGGGACAGGGAAGCTACGAGCAGTACTTC.

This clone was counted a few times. This chain's CDR3 is CASSHGLNEKLFF. In DNA form, the CDR3 reads TGTGCCAGCAGCCATGGACTTAATGAAAAACTGTTTTTT. The chain has TRBV14 and TRBJ1-4; D is ambiguous. Germline CDR1 reads SGHDN; CDR2 reads FVKESK. The V and J ends lost 3 bases and 4 bases respectively, with 6 bases between them. The length of the CDR3 is 13 residues.

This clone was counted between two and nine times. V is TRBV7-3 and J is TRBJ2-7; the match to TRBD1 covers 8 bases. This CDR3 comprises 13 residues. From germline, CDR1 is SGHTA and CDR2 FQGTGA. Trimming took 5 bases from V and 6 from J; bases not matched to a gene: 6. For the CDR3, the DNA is TGTGCCAGCAGCCCGGACAGGGCTAGCGAGCAGTACTTC. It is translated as CASSPDRASEQYF.

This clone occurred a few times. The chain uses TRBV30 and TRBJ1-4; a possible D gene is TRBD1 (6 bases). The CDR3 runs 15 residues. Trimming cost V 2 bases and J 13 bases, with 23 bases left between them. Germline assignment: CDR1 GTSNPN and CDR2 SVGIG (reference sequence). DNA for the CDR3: TGTGCCTGGAGTATAACCCGCGGGGGCCGGACTCTACTGTTTTTT. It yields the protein CAWSITRGGRTLLFF.

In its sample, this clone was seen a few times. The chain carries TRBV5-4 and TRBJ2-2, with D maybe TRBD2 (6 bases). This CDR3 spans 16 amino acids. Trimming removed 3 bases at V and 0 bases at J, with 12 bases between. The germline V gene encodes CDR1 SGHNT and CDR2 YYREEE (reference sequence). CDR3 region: CASSSRGFSNTGELFF. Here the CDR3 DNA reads TGTGCCAGCAGCTCCCGGGGGTTTTCGAACACCGGGGAGCTGTTTTTT.

For the CDR3, the DNA is TGTGCCAGCAGCTTGCATACCGGGACACGCAATCAGCCCCAGCATTTT. Residues: CASSLHTGTRNQPQHF. This rearrangement joins TRBV7-9 to TRBJ1-5, with D possibly being TRBD1 (6 bases). The CDR3 sequence is 16 residues long. With 3 bases removed from V and 2 bases from J, the gap between germline ends came to 14 bases. From germline, CDR1 is SEHNR and CDR2 FQNEAQ (reference sequence).

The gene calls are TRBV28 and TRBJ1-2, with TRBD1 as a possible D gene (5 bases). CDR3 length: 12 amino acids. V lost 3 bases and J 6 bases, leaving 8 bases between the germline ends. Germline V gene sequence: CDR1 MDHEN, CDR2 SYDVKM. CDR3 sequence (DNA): TGTGCCAGCAGTTTGCAGGGCGATGGCTACACCTTC. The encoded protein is CASSLQGDGYTF.

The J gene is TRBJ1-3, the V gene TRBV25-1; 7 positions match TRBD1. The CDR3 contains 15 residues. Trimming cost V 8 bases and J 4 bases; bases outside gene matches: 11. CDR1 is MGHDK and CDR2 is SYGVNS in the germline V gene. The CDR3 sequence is CASQDRMIDGNTIYF. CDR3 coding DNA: TGTGCCAGCCAGGACAGGATGATAGACGGAAACACCATATATTTT. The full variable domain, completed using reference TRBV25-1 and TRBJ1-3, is EADIYQTPRYLVIGTGKKITLECSQTMGHDKMYWYQQDPGMELHLIHYSYGVNSTEKGDLSSESTVSRIRTEHFPLTLESARPSHTSQYLCASQDRMIDGNTIYFGEGSWLTVV.

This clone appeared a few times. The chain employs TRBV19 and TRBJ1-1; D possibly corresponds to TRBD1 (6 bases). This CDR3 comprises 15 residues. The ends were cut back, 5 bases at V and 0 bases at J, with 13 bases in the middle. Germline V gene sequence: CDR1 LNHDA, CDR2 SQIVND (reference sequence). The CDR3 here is CASSLSRGVNTEAFF. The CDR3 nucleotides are TGTGCCAGTAGTCTCAGCAGGGGAGTGAACACTGAAGCTTTCTTT.

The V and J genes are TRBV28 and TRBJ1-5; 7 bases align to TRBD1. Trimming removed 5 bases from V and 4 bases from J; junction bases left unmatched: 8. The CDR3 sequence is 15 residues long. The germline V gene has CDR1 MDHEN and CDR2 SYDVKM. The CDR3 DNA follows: TGTGCCAGCAGTATACCGGACAGGCCAAATCAGCCCCAGCATTTT. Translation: CASSIPDRPNQPQHF.

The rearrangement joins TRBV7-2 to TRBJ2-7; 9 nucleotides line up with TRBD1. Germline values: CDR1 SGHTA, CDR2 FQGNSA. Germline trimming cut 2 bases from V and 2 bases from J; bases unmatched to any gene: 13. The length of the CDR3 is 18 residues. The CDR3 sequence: CASSLKPAVGQGAYEQYF. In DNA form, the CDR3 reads TGTGCCAGCAGCTTAAAGCCAGCAGTGGGACAGGGTGCCTACGAGCAGTACTTC.

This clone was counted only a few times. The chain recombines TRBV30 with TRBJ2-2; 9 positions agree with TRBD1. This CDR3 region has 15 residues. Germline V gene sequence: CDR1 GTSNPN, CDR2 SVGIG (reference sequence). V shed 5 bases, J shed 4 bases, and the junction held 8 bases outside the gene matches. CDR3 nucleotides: TGTGCCTGGGGGACTTGGGACAGGGTCACCGGGGAGCTGTTTTTT. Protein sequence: CAWGTWDRVTGELFF. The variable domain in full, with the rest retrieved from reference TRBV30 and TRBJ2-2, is SQTIHQWPATLVQPVGSPLSLECTVEGTSNPNLYWYRQAAGRGLQLLFYSVGIGQISSEVPQNLSASRPQDRQFILSSKKLLLSDSGFYLCAWGTWDRVTGELFFGEGSRLTVL.

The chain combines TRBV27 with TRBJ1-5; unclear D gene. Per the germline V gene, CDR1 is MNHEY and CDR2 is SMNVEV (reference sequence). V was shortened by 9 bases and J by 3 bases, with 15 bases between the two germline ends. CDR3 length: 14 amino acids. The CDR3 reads CASRLGGINQPQHF. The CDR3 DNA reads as TGTGCCAGTCGCTTAGGCGGGATCAATCAGCCCCAGCATTTT.